This T cell receptor beta chain was found in a study of blood T cells in healthy people across ages. Germline V gene lookup returns CDR1 SNHLY and CDR2 FYNNEI. The CDR3 totals 14 residues. V lost 1 base, J lost 2 bases, and 9 bases lay in between. A second about 6 to 12 cycle PCR used barcoded and J-beta primers. TCRdb reanalysed the 5' RACE reads using MiXCR and keeps one entry per CDR3 protein. In the table there are 750,000 to 950,000 distinct CDR3 sequences, under 35% of which are singletons. These records were also assigned to another study, of T cells of mothers and their children.

The sample was blood. The chain couples TRBV2 to TRBJ2-7; a weak D match, TRBD1 (6 bases). The source of this sequence is a woman between 40 and 50 years old in good health. The CDR3 here is CASSEGAGAYEQYF. Written as DNA, the CDR3 is TGTGCCAGCAGTGAAGGTGCAGGGGCCTACGAGCAGTACTTC.